This T cell receptor beta chain is from a study of T cells expressing NK-cell markers. Study details: In sorted CD3+CD56+NKG2C+, CD3+CD56+NKG2C- and CD3+CD56-NKG2C+ T cells, TCR beta repertoires were obtained. One of the eight sequenced donors was seronegative, whereas the other seven were HCMV-seropositive.

CDR3 length: 16 residues. The germline CDR1 and CDR2 sequences are KGHDR and SFDVKD. Following a re-call of the 5' RACE reads, TCRdb has one entry per CDR3 protein and lacks DNA. The specimen's table records 500,000 to 700,000 distinct CDR3 sequences. The chain combines TRBV24-1 with TRBJ2-1; TCRdb designates TRBD2, a call that cannot be tested without DNA. Sequenced input: blood T cells: a sorted CD56 or NKG2C T cell subset, CD4+ or CD8+ T cells, or bulk PBMC T cells (not recorded which). The receptor was derived from a man aged 18 to 35 in good health. CDR3 residues: CATSDRRLASNNEQFF.